The 24 T cell receptor beta chains listed next were all sequenced from one sample in a study of T cells and copy number aberrations in small-cell lung cancer. Assay: immunoSEQ multiplex PCR; the TCRdb copy retains only in-frame clones and omits some. The sample has around 6,500 clones; 65% to 85% are singletons. The sample was tumor tissue. These receptor sequences come from a man between 50 and 59 years old with small cell lung cancer.

This clone is labeled as medium-sized. This specimen includes other DNA sequences encoding the same CDR3. The genes are TRBV5-4 and TRBJ2-1; D is uncertain. The CDR3 loop spans 12 amino acids. The V end lost 2 bases, the J end lost 7 bases, and 7 bases lay between the germline ends. Germline CDR1 is SGHNT and CDR2 is YYREEE (reference sequence). The CDR3 sequence is CASSFNWNEQFF. The CDR3 nucleotides read TGTGCCAGCAGCTTCAACTGGAATGAGCAGTTCTTC.

The rearrangement links TRBV28 to TRBJ1-4; TRBD1 matches at 9 bases. This CDR3 spans 15 amino acids. Germline values: CDR1 MDHEN, CDR2 SYDVKM. Unmatched junction bases numbered 8, after V lost 5 bases and J lost 7 bases. The CDR3 nucleotides are TGTGCCAGCAGTCCGACAGGGGGTTTAGTTGAAAAACTGTTTTTT. Translation: CASSPTGGLVEKLFF.

V usage is TRBV15 and J usage is TRBJ2-7, with D tentatively TRBD2 (6 bases). V was pared by 5 bases and J by 2 bases, with 13 bases between. The CDR3 totals 14 residues. CDR1 is LNHNV, CDR2 YYDKDF, per germline (reference sequence). CDR3 sequence reads: CATSRGTVAYEQYF. The CDR3 DNA follows: TGTGCCACCAGCCGGGGGACCGTCGCCTACGAGCAGTACTTC. Full variable domain (remainder filled in from reference TRBV15 and TRBJ2-7): DAMVIQNPRYQVTQFGKPVTLSCSQTLNHNVMYWYQQKSSQAPKLLFHYYDKDFNNEADTPDNFQSRRPNTSFCFLDIRSPGLGDTAMYLCATSRGTVAYEQYFGPGTRLTVT.

This clone was counted a few times. The V and J genes are TRBV7-9 and TRBJ2-7, with D uncertain. CDR1 is SEHNR, CDR2 FQNEAQ, per germline (reference sequence). CDR3 length equals 13 residues. Trimming removed 4 bases at V and 2 bases at J, with 9 bases between. The CDR3 DNA is TGTGCCAGCAGCTGGGATTCCACCTACGAGCAGTACTTC. Amino acids: CASSWDSTYEQYF.

The CDR3 is CASSRDRGNQPQHF. The CDR3 DNA reads TGTGCCAGCAGCAGGGACAGGGGTAATCAGCCCCAGCATTTT. The rearrangement joins TRBV9 to TRBJ1-5, with 10 bases aligning to TRBD1. Germline-derived CDR1 and CDR2 are SGDLS and YYNGEE. CDR3 size: 14 residues. V was pared by 4 bases and J by 4 bases, with 2 bases of the junction left unmatched.

The chain uses TRBV18 and TRBJ2-7; 9 bases line up with TRBD2. V lost 5 bases to trimming and J lost 4 bases; unmatched junction nucleotides: 12. This CDR3 is 16 amino acids long. CDR1 is KGHSH, CDR2 LQKENI, per germline. In DNA, the CDR3 is TGTGCCAGCTCAATCTCGACTAGCGGAATTTATTACGAGCAGTACTTC. Protein: CASSISTSGIYYEQYF.

The J gene is TRBJ1-4, the V gene TRBV6-5; D call uncertain. The CDR3 is 13 residues long. V was trimmed by 2 bases and J by 4 bases, leaving 5 bases between them. Germline V lookup: CDR1 MNHEY, CDR2 SVGAGI. CDR3 nucleotide sequence: TGTGCCAGCAGTTACATCTTTAATGAAAAACTGTTTTTT. As protein: CASSYIFNEKLFF.

The chain carries TRBV28 and TRBJ2-7; D perhaps matches TRBD1 (6 bases). Germline V gene lookup returns CDR1 MDHEN and CDR2 SYDVKM. This CDR3 is built from 12 residues. The ends were cut back, 6 bases at V and 3 bases at J, with 9 bases in the middle. Here the CDR3 DNA reads TGTGCCAGCAGCCAGGGACACTACGAGCAGTACTTC. Translated: CASSQGHYEQYF.

This chain connects TRBV15 to TRBJ2-7; 7 positions agree with TRBD1. The CDR3 consists of 13 residues. V lost 3 bases to trimming and J lost 2 bases; unmatched junction nucleotides: 1. Germline V gene sequence: CDR1 LNHNV, CDR2 YYDKDF (reference sequence). In DNA form, the CDR3 reads TGTGCCACCAGCAGGACAGGGACCTACGAGCAGTACTTC. It translates to CATSRTGTYEQYF.

V usage is TRBV7-2 and J usage is TRBJ2-7, with no clear D. Germline V gene sequence: CDR1 SGHTA, CDR2 FQGNSA. The CDR3 totals 14 residues. Trimming pared 5 bases from V and 4 bases from J, leaving 15 bases between. The CDR3 sequence is CASSPPTIVYEQYF. The CDR3 coding sequence is TGTGCCAGCAGCCCGCCTACTATAGTTTACGAGCAGTACTTC.

The chain links TRBV11-2 to TRBJ2-6; 13 positions agree with TRBD2. This CDR3 region has 18 residues. Germline CDR1 is SGHAT and CDR2 is FQNNGV. V trimming: 3 bases; J trimming: 1 base; junction bases outside the gene matches: 3. The CDR3 reads CASSFPGLAGSGANVLTF. As DNA, the CDR3 is TGTGCCAGCAGCTTCCCGGGACTAGCGGGATCTGGGGCCAACGTCCTGACTTTC.

V usage is TRBV7-6 and J usage is TRBJ2-5; 10 nucleotides agree with TRBD2. Per the germline V gene, CDR1 is SGHVS and CDR2 is FNYEAQ. V was pared by 6 bases and J by 4 bases, with 11 bases of the junction left unmatched. CDR3 length: 16 amino acids. The CDR3, as DNA: TGTGCCAGCAGTCCGCGGCTAGCGGGAGCGGGAGAGACCCAGTACTTC. This sequence encodes CASSPRLAGAGETQYF. Drawing the rest from reference TRBV7-6 and TRBJ2-5, the complete variable domain is GAGVSQSPRYKVTKRGQDVALRCDPISGHVSLYWYRQALGQGPEFLTYFNYEAQQDKSGLPNDRFSAERPEGSISTLTIQRTEQRDSAMYRCASSPRLAGAGETQYFGPGTRLLVL.

The V gene is TRBV10-1, the J gene TRBJ1-5; D unclear. This CDR3 is built from 14 residues. Between the trimmed V and J ends, which lost 11 bases and 4 bases, there was a span of 18 bases. Germline-derived CDR1 and CDR2 are WNHNN and SYGVQD (reference sequence). CDR3 nucleotide sequence: TGCGCCCAAAAAGGGTCCCCTCAAAATCAGCCCCAGCATTTT. It is translated as CAQKGSPQNQPQHF.

In regard to this clone: Other DNA sequences within the sample encode an identical CDR3. The chain employs TRBV5-6 and TRBJ2-5, with a tentative D call TRBD2 (5 bases). In germline, CDR1 is SGHDT, CDR2 YYEEEE. The V end was cut by 5 bases, the J end by 5 bases, with 16 bases between. This CDR3 spans 14 amino acids. CDR3 sequence: CASSRGSGYETQYF. The CDR3 nucleotides are TGTGCCAGCAGTCGCGGGTCGGGATATGAGACCCAGTACTTC.

The rearrangement uses TRBV11-2 and TRBJ2-7; 11 bases are shared with TRBD2. The J segment lost 5 bases and the V segment lost 3 bases, leaving 9 bases of the junction unmatched. The germline V gene has CDR1 SGHAT and CDR2 FQNNGV. CDR3 length: 16 residues. The CDR3 region has the DNA TGTGCCAGCAGCTTTCGGCTAGCGGGAGGATACGACGAGCAGTACTTC. Its protein product is CASSFRLAGGYDEQYF.

This rearrangement joins TRBV5-1 to TRBJ2-7; D remains unclear. The CDR3 extends over 12 amino acids. V was pared by 4 bases and J by 5 bases, with 10 bases between. Germline CDR1 and CDR2: SGHRS and YFSETQ. CDR3: CASSGTLDEQYF. The DNA for the CDR3 is TGCGCCAGCAGCGGAACTCTCGACGAGCAGTACTTC. The whole variable domain, filled in from reference TRBV5-1 and TRBJ2-7, reads KAGVTQTPRYLIKTRGQQVTLSCSPISGHRSVSWYQQTPGQGLQFLFEYFSETQRNKGNFPGRFSGRQFSNSRSEMNVSTLELGDSALYLCASSGTLDEQYFGPGTRLTVT.

The chain has TRBV28 and TRBJ2-7, with D possibly being TRBD2 (5 bases). There are 14 residues in the CDR3. The V and J ends lost 7 bases and 0 bases respectively, with 13 bases between them. The V gene's germline CDR1 is MDHEN and CDR2 SYDVKM. DNA for the CDR3: TGTGCCAGCACCCAAGCGGCAAGCTCCTACGAGCAGTACTTC. Translation: CASTQAASSYEQYF.

This chain links TRBV9 with TRBJ2-1; no definite D call. The V and J ends lost 0 bases and 0 bases respectively, with 4 bases between them. Germline V gene lookup returns CDR1 SGDLS and CDR2 YYNGEE. The CDR3 covers 14 residues. CDR3 loop: CASSVGSSYNEQFF. The CDR3 DNA sequence: TGTGCCAGCAGCGTAGGAAGCTCCTACAATGAGCAGTTCTTC.

This clone has only a few counts. The V call is TRBV6-4, the J call TRBJ2-1; 8 bases line up with TRBD1. CDR3 length: 14 residues. Germline trimming cut 9 bases from V and 1 base from J; bases unmatched to any gene: 5. CDR1 and CDR2 from the germline V gene are MRHNA and SNTAGT. The CDR3 region is CARNRDRSYNEQFF. CDR3 bases: TGTGCCAGAAACCGGGACAGGTCCTACAATGAGCAGTTCTTC.

V gene TRBV28 combines with J gene TRBJ2-7; tentatively, D is TRBD1 (5 bases). The CDR3 length is 15 residues. Germline values: CDR1 MDHEN, CDR2 SYDVKM. V gave up 6 bases and J gave up 0 bases, with 15 bases separating them. CDR3 DNA: TGTGCCAGCAGGGAAACAGGCGAGAGCTCCTACGAGCAGTACTTC. It yields the protein CASRETGESSYEQYF.

The chain has TRBV7-9 and TRBJ1-1; 9 bases fit TRBD1. There are 12 residues in the CDR3. J lost 11 bases, V lost 4 bases, and 5 bases had no gene match. Germline V gives CDR1 SEHNR, CDR2 FQNEAQ (reference sequence). CDR3: CASSSPQGAAFF. CDR3 bases: TGTGCCAGCAGCTCGCCACAGGGGGCGGCTTTCTTT.

This sequence joins TRBV27 and TRBJ2-7, with D perhaps given as TRBD1 or TRBD2 (5 bases each). CDR3 length: 15 residues. The germline V gene has CDR1 MNHEY and CDR2 SMNVEV (reference sequence). The V end was cut by 3 bases, the J end by 3 bases, with 15 bases between. The CDR3 bases are TGTGCCAGCAGTTTCAGACTCTCTGGGGGCTACGAGCAGTACTTC. This codes for CASSFRLSGGYEQYF.

The J gene is TRBJ2-3, the V gene TRBV19; no clear D. This CDR3 is built from 18 residues. V was cut by 1 base and J by 2 bases, with 19 bases left in between. Germline CDR1 reads LNHDA; CDR2 reads SQIVND (reference sequence). CDR3 region: CASSIVRPASHITDTQYF. The CDR3 DNA follows: TGTGCCAGTAGTATAGTCAGGCCCGCCTCACATATCACAGATACGCAGTATTTT.

V is TRBV5-6 and J is TRBJ1-1, with D possibly being TRBD1 (5 bases). Trimming shortened V by 4 bases and J by 0 bases, and 22 bases separated the two germline ends. The V gene's germline CDR1 is SGHDT and CDR2 YYEEEE. The CDR3 has 18 amino acids. CDR3 DNA sequence: TGTGCCAGCAGCCCGCCATTTGGGTGGGGACGGCTGAACACTGAAGCTTTCTTT. Its translation is CASSPPFGWGRLNTEAFF. The variable domain in full, completed from reference TRBV5-6 and TRBJ1-1, reads DAGVTQSPTHLIKTRGQQVTLRCSPKSGHDTVSWYQQALGQGPQFIFQYYEEEERQRGNFPDRFSGHQFPNYSSELNVNALLLGDSALYLCASSPPFGWGRLNTEAFFGQGTRLTVV.